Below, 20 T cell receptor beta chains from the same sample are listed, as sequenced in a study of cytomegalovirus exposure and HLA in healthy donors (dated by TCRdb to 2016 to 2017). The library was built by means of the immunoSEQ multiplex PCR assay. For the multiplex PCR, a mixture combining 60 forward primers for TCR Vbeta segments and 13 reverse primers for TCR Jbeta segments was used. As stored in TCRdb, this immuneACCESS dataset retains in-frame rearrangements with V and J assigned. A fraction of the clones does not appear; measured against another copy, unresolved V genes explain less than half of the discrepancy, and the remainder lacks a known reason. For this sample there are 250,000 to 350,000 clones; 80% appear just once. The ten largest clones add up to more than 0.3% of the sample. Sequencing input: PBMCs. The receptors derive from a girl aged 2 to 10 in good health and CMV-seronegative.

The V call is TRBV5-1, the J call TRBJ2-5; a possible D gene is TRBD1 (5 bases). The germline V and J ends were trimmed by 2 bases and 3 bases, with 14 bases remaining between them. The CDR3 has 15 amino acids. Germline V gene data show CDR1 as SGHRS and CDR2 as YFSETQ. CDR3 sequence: CASSLIQGRKETQYF. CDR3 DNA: TGCGCCAGCAGCTTAATTCAGGGCAGAAAAGAGACCCAGTACTTC.

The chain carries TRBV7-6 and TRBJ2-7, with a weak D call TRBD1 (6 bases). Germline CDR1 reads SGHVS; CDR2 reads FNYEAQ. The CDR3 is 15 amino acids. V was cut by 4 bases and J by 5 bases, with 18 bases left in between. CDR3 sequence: CASSSPRDKTNEQYF. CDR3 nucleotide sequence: TGTGCCAGCAGCTCCCCCCGGGACAAGACGAACGAGCAGTACTTC.

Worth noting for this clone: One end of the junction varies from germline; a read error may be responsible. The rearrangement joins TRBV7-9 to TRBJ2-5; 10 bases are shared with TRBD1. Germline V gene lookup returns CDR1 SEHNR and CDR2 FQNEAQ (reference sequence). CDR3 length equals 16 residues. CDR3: CSSSLEGQGSWETQYF. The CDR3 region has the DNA TGTTCCAGCAGCTTAGAGGGACAGGGGTCATGGGAGACCCAGTACTTC. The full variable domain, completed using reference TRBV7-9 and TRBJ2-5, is DTGVSQNPRHKITKRGQNVTFRCDPISEHNRLYWYRQTLGQGPEFLTYFQNEAQLEKSRLLSDRFSAERPKGSFSTLEIQRTEQGDSAMYLCSSSLEGQGSWETQYFGPGTRLLVL.

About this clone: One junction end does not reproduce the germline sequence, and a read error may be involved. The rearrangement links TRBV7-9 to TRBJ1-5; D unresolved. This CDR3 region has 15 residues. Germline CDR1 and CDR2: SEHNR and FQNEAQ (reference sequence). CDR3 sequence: CSSSLGRRPLEPQHF. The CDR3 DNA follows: TGTTCCAGCAGCTTAGGAAGGAGGCCTCTCGAGCCCCAGCATTTT.

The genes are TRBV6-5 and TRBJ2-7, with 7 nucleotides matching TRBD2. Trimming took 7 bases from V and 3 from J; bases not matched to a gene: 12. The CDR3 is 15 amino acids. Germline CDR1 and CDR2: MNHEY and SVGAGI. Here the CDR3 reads CASTTRLAEDYEQYF. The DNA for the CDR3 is TGTGCCAGCACCACCCGACTAGCTGAGGACTACGAGCAGTACTTC.

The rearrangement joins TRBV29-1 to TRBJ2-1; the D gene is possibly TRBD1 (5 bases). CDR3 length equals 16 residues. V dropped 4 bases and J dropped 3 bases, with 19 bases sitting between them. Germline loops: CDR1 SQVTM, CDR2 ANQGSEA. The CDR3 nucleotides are TGCAGCGTTGTTTATGACGTCAGGGAAGTCTACAATGAGCAGTTCTTC. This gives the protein CSVVYDVREVYNEQFF.

The CDR3 is CASIPTGIGGEQFF. The DNA of the CDR3 is TGTGCCAGCATTCCGACAGGGATTGGCGGTGAGCAGTTCTTC. The chain combines TRBV6-1 with TRBJ2-1, with 7 nucleotides matching TRBD1. The CDR3 extends over 14 amino acids. Looked up from germline, CDR1 is MNHNS and CDR2 is SASEGT. J gave up 9 bases and V 7 bases, and 12 bases lay outside the gene matches.

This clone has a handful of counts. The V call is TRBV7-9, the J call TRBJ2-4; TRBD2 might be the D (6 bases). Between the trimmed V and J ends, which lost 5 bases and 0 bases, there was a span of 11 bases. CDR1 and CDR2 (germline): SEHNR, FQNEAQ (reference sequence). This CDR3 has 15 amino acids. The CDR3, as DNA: TGTGCCAGCAGCCCCCCGGGAGTAGCCAAAAACATTCAGTACTTC. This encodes CASSPPGVAKNIQYF.

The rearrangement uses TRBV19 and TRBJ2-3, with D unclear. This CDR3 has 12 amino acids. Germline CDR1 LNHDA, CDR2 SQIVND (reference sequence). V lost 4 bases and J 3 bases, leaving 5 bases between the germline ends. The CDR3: CASSTLTDTQYF. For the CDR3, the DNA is TGTGCCAGTAGTACGTTAACAGATACGCAGTATTTT.

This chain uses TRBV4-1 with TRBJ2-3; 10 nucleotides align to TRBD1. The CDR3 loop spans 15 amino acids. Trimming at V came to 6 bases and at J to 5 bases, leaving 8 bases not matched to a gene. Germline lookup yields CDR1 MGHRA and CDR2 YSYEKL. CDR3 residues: CASSGYDRGQDTQYF. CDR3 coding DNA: TGCGCCAGCAGTGGGTACGACAGGGGGCAAGATACGCAGTATTTT.

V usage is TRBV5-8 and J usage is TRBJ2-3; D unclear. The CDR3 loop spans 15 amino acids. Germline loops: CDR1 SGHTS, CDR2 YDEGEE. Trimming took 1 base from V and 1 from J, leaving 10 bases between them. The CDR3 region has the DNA TGTGCCAGCAGCTTGTCGAGATTCGGCACAGATACGCAGTATTTT. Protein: CASSLSRFGTDTQYF.

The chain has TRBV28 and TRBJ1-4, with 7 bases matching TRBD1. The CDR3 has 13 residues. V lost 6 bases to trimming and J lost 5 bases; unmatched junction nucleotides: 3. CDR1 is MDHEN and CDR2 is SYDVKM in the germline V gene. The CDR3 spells CASSRDRNEKLFF. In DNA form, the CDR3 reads TGTGCCAGCAGCCGGGACAGAAATGAAAAACTGTTTTTT.

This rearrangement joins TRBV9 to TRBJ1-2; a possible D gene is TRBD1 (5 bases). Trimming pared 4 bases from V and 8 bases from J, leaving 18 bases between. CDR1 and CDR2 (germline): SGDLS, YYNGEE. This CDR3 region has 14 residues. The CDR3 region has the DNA TGTGCCAGCAGCCCACGTCGGATCAGGGAAGGCTACACCTTC. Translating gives CASSPRRIREGYTF.

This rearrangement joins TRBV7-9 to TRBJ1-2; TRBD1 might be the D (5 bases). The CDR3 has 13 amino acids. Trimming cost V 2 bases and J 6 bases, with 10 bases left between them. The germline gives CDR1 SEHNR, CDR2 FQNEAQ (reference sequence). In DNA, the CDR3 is TGTGCCAGCAGCTTAACACAGGTACATGGCTACACCTTC. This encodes CASSLTQVHGYTF.

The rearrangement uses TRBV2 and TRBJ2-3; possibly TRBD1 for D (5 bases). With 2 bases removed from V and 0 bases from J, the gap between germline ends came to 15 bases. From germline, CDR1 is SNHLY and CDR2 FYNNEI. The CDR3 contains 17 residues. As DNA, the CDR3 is TGTGCCAGCAGTGAACGCCAGGGATCTCTCAGCACAGATACGCAGTATTTT. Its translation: CASSERQGSLSTDTQYF. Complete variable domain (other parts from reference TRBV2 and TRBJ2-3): EPEVTQTPSHQVTQMGQEVILRCVPISNHLYFYWYRQILGQKVEFLVSFYNNEISEKSEIFDDQFSVERPDGSNFTLKIRSTKLEDSAMYFCASSERQGSLSTDTQYFGPGTRLTVL.

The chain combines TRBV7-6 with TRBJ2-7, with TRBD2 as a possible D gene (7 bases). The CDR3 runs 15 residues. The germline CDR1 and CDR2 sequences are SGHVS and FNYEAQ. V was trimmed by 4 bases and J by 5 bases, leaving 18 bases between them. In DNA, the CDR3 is TGTGCCAGCAGCTCGTCGCACGGGGGGCTAAACGAGCAGTACTTC. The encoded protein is CASSSSHGGLNEQYF.

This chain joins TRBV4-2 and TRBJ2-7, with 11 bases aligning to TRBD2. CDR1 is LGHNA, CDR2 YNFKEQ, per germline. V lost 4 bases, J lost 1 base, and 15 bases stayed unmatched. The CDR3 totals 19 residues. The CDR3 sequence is CASSLHRVGLAANSYEQYF. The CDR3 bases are TGTGCCAGCAGCCTACACCGGGTGGGACTAGCGGCAAATTCCTACGAGCAGTACTTC.

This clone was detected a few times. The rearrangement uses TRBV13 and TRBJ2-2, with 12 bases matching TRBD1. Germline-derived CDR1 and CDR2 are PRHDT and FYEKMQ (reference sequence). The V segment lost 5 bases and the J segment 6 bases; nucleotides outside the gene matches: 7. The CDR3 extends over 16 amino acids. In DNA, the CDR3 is TGTGCCAGCAGCCCCTCGGGACAGGGGGCCCCCGGGGAGCTGTTTTTT. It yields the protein CASSPSGQGAPGELFF.

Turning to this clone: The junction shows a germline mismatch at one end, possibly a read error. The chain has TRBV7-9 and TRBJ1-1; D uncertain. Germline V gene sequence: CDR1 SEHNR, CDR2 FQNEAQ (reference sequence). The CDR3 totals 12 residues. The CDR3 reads CSSSLFLTEAFF. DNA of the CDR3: TGTTCCAGCAGCTTATTTCTTACTGAAGCTTTCTTT.

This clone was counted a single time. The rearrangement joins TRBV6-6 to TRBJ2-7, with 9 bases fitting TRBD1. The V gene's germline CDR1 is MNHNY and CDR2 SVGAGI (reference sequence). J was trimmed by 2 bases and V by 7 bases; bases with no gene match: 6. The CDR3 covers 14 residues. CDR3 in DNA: TGTGCCAGCAACCGACAGGGGGAGCCCTACGAGCAGTACTTC. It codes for CASNRQGEPYEQYF.